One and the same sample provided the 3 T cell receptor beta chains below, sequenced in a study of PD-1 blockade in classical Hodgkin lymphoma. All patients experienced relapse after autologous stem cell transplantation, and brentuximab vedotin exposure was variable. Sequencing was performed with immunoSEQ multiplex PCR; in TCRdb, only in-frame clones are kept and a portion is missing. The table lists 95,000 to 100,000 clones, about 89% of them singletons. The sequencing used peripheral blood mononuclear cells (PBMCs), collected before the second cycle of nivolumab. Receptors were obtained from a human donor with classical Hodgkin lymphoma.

The CDR3 region is CASSSATGTGELFF. The CDR3 nucleotides read TGTGCCAGCAGCTCGGCGACGGGCACCGGGGAGCTGTTTTTT. The chain joins TRBV7-2 to TRBJ2-2; D not certain. The CDR3 totals 14 residues. Germline V CDR1 and CDR2: SGHTA, FQGNSA. Trimming removed 4 bases at V and 4 bases at J, with 10 bases between.

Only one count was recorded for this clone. CDR3 nucleotides: TGTGCCAGTAGTGCGCGAGGCACTAACTATGGCTACACCTTC. This sequence encodes CASSARGTNYGYTF. The chain employs TRBV19 and TRBJ1-2; no reliable D call. V lost 5 bases, J lost 0 bases, and 10 bases lay in between. From germline, CDR1 is LNHDA and CDR2 SQIVND (reference sequence). The CDR3 has 14 residues.

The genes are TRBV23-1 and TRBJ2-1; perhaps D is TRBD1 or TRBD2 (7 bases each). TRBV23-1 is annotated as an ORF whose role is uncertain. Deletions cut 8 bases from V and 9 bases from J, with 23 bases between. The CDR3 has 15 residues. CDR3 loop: CASLRIHTGEGEQFF. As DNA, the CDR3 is TGCGCCAGCCTTAGAATCCACACAGGGGAGGGTGAGCAGTTCTTC.